This TCR beta chain was sequenced for a study of shared clonotypes between healthy human individuals (dated by TCRdb to about 2020). About the study as a whole: A couple of women and a few men aged 18 to 49 years were included in the cohort. Per donor, three plates each were used for CD4 naive and CD4 memory, two for CD8 naive, and one for CD8 memory. To estimate repertoire size and how much clonotypes are shared between individuals, the study performed deep sequencing of blood TCR repertoires from about 5 healthy adults. Different laboratories and diverse techniques were used to prepare libraries and sequence TCR repertoires, to increase sequencing depth and limit assay-specific biases. Between about 0.94 and 8.9 billion PBMCs per donor were obtained by leukapheresis.

Including cysteine and phenylalanine, the CDR3 has 15 amino acids. Only the CDR3 DNA is retained, 45 bases long and in frame from the first base. Deletion took 5 bases off V and 3 bases off J, with a span of 17 bases between the germline ends. CDR1 and CDR2 were assigned from the germline V gene as KGHSH and LQKENI. The donors were healthy, HIV-negative adults with no recently reported acute infections or vaccinations. Every donor was a Caucasian adult residing in Nashville, Tennessee, USA. Magnetic negative selection was used to enrich CD4+ T cells, after which naive cells were positively selected on CD45RA and the negative fraction became the memory subset. Blood was obtained by leukapheresis, after which PBMCs were separated by Ficoll-Histopaque density gradient centrifugation and cryopreserved in liquid nitrogen vapor phase. Analytical flow cytometry was used to check the purity and quantity of every magnetically sorted T cell population. Each sorted fraction had its genomic DNA isolated and then quantified by UV absorbance on a Nanodrop 2000c.

Using the deep immunoSEQ assay, TCR CDR3 regions were amplified from genomic DNA by multiplex PCR. Genomic DNA extracted from each cell subset was distributed evenly over all wells of several immunoSEQ 96-well plates, and each plate served as one replicate. For sorted subsets, approximately 210 ng genomic DNA, equal to tens of thousands of T cell genomes, was loaded into each replicate PCR. Purified libraries were quantified with a Qubit 3.0 fluorometer, sized on a Bioanalyzer 2100, and re-quantified with the KAPA Library Quantification kit. A separate single-read 150-cycle Illumina NextSeq 550 flow cell was used to sequence each immunoSEQ 96-well plate. On the study's bioinformatics: Because the immunoSEQ output included only junctional sequences and no quality scores, the filtering could not be the same as the filtering used for full-length reads. To assign V/J genes and CDR3, sequences were annotated using PyIR, a Python wrapper for IgBLAST v1.9, with IMGT germline references. Reads were filtered out if the reads had weak V/J assignments (E-value above 1e-6), no CDR3, stop codons, out-of-frame junctions, or ambiguous translated residues. V3J clonotypes were defined as sequences sharing an identical inferred V gene, J gene, and CDR3 amino acid sequence. Percentage overlap between repertoires was computed as shared unique clonotypes divided by the size of the smaller repertoire. Richness of each repertoire was evaluated using RTK rarefaction, the Chao1 estimator, and Recon v2.1 estimates of unobserved clonotypes. OLGA was used to compute generation probabilities for all TCRbeta clonotypes that the gDNA method yielded from several donors. TCRdb carries this immuneACCESS record with in-frame sequences only. Its versions omit some clonotypes, under half of them owing to an unresolved V gene in the studies checked, with the rest unexplained. That table furnishes V, J and clone size, whereas the DNA furnished D and trimming. The sample table lists 2 million to 3 million clones, approximately 94% of them with a count of one. The ten top clones hold around 0.37% of the sample.

To note about this clone: Its specific antigen is unknown. The sample holds no much larger clone one base away, and base qualities are not on file.

On the study overall, not on this receptor specifically: Based on pairwise subsampling, the degree of clonotype sharing among donors was expected to be affected by sequencing depth. Across a handful of donors, approximately 4.6% of naive CD4, roughly 3.3% of naive CD8, under 2.5% of memory CD4, and 0.3% to 0.45% of memory CD8 clonotypes were shared. Sampling was restricted to blood, and TCR repertoires in tissue are likely to differ from TCR repertoires in blood. Rarefaction of sorted-subset datasets indicated incomplete sequencing despite the large sequencing depth. Naive subsets generally had larger estimated clonotype richness than memory subsets. The small number of donors limited the genetic and exposure-history diversity represented. Compared with non-shared clonotypes, clonotypes shared by all four sorted-subset donors had higher generation probabilities.

The sequence was obtained from a young man in good health. Some clones in this sample may be carry-over from other donors' samples. The receptor chain draws on TRBV18 and TRBJ2-7; the D gene remains uncertain. Input material: naive CD4+ T cells from PBMCs. In the paper's terms, the cell subset or site label means: CD45RA+ positively selected. The nucleotides read TGTGCCAGCTCAGTCCCGGCGCTAGACAACTACGAGCAGTACTTC. Its coded protein is CASSVPALDNYEQYF.